This T cell receptor (beta chain) was obtained from a study of identical twins. V dropped 8 bases and J dropped 4 bases, with 10 bases sitting between them. CDR3 length: 11 amino acids. Germline V gene lookup returns CDR1 DFQATT and CDR2 SNEGSKA (reference sequence). TCRdb re-called the 5' RACE reads through MiXCR, storing one row per CDR3 protein. The sample holds 600,000 to 850,000 distinct CDR3 sequences, about 18% seen once. General study findings and limits: Out-of-frame alpha sequences shared between twins exhibited an excess of low generation probability.

Only a few counts were recorded for this clonotype. Its specificity is not known. These data were likewise used in another study, on T cells expressing NK-cell markers. Per that study: With respect to HCMV, most of the eight sequenced donors were seropositive, and one was seronegative. In four donors, dominant clonotypes made up roughly 25-60.1% of CD3+CD56-NKG2C+ cells.

The sequence was obtained from a woman under 30 in good health. The chain is built from TRBV20-1 and TRBJ2-3, with D perhaps assigned TRBD1 or TRBD2 (6 bases each). The sample was PBMCs. The CDR3 DNA reads as TGCAGTTCGGGGGCACCAGATACGCAGTATTTT. Translating it yields CSSGAPDTQYF.